The next 20 T cell receptor beta chains were all read from a single sample in a study of T cells in localized non-small cell lung cancer. Produced via immunoSEQ multiplex PCR; TCRdb's table is partial and in-frame only. This table holds around 24,000 clones, approximately 83% found once. This material consisted of PBMCs, taken before any cancer treatment. These receptors were taken from a man aged 35 to 69 with stage II lung adenocarcinoma.

The V call is TRBV14, the J call TRBJ2-1; D remains unclear. There are 12 residues in the CDR3. V lost 5 bases and J 3 bases, leaving 5 bases between the germline ends. CDR1 and CDR2 (germline): SGHDN, FVKESK. The chain's CDR3 is CASSLLYNEQFF. CDR3 nucleotides: TGTGCCAGCAGCTTACTCTACAATGAGCAGTTCTTC.

The genes are TRBV7-2 and TRBJ2-3; weak D call: TRBD2 (5 bases). This CDR3 has 13 residues. Germline CDR1 and CDR2: SGHTA and FQGNSA. V lost 5 bases and J 5 bases, leaving 11 bases between the germline ends. The CDR3 nucleotides read TGTGCCAGCAGCCGGCCAGGAGGAGATACGCAGTATTTT. It translates to CASSRPGGDTQYF.

The V call is TRBV5-5, the J call TRBJ1-5; 8 bases align to TRBD1. This CDR3 has 14 amino acids. Trimming removed 4 bases from V and 2 bases from J; junction bases left unmatched: 2. Looked up from germline, CDR1 is SGHKS and CDR2 is YYEKEE (reference sequence). CDR3 in amino acids: CASSTTGGNQPQHF. The CDR3 coding sequence is TGTGCCAGCAGCACGACAGGGGGCAATCAGCCCCAGCATTTT.

V is TRBV4-3 and J is TRBJ2-1, with 9 bases matching TRBD2. Per the germline V gene, CDR1 is LGHNA and CDR2 is YSLEER. CDR3 length: 16 residues. The V segment lost 0 bases and the J segment 9 bases; nucleotides outside the gene matches: 9. The chain's CDR3 is CASSQDFSREGSEQFF. In DNA, the CDR3 is TGCGCCAGCAGCCAAGATTTTTCGCGGGAGGGTAGTGAGCAGTTCTTC.

The chain links TRBV6-5 to TRBJ1-3; weak D call: TRBD1 (5 bases). Looked up from germline, CDR1 is MNHEY and CDR2 is SVGAGI. V lost 2 bases and J lost 2, with 10 bases in between. CDR3 length equals 15 residues. The DNA for the CDR3 is TGTGCCAGCAGTTACGAGGGGTCCCCTGGAAACACCATATATTTT. Translated: CASSYEGSPGNTIYF.

This sequence joins TRBV13 and TRBJ2-4; TRBD2 matches at 7 bases. The germline gives CDR1 PRHDT, CDR2 FYEKMQ (reference sequence). The CDR3 runs 16 residues. Trimming cost V 4 bases and J 9 bases; bases outside gene matches: 15. The CDR3 coding sequence is TGTGCCAGCAGCTCCCGGGACTACCAAAGCCAAGGCATTCAGTACTTC. Protein: CASSSRDYQSQGIQYF.

V gene TRBV7-9 combines with J gene TRBJ1-4, with TRBD1 matching 8 bases. Germline-derived CDR1 and CDR2 are SEHNR and FQNEAQ (reference sequence). V dropped 6 bases and J dropped 3; count of bases not matched to a gene: 0. This CDR3 is built from 13 residues. The CDR3 DNA sequence: TGTGCCAGCAGACAGGGGGCTAATGAAAAACTGTTTTTT. It is translated as CASRQGANEKLFF.

The V call is TRBV30, the J call TRBJ2-2; TRBD1 might be the D (5 bases). V was cut by 4 bases and J by 6 bases, with 12 bases left in between. This CDR3 is 13 amino acids long. Germline CDR1 is GTSNPN and CDR2 is SVGIG (reference sequence). CDR3 DNA: TGTGCCTGGAAAAAAGAAGGGGCCGGGGAGCTGTTTTTT. Protein product: CAWKKEGAGELFF.

J is TRBJ1-6 and V is TRBV7-8; 8 nucleotides agree with TRBD1. Trimming removed 5 bases from V and 7 bases from J; junction bases left unmatched: 7. Germline CDR1 SGHVS, CDR2 FQNEAQ. The CDR3 loop spans 15 amino acids. CDR3 protein: CASSPYRGGNSPLHF. The DNA of the CDR3 is TGTGCCAGCAGCCCCTACAGGGGGGGGAATTCACCCCTCCACTTT.

The rearrangement links TRBV27 to TRBJ1-5, with 9 bases aligning to TRBD1. The CDR3 contains 12 residues. Per the germline V gene, CDR1 is MNHEY and CDR2 is SMNVEV (reference sequence). The V and J ends lost 11 bases and 4 bases, in that order; junction bases with no gene match: 3. The CDR3 region is CASGQGNQPQHF. The CDR3 coding sequence is TGTGCCTCCGGACAGGGGAATCAGCCCCAGCATTTT.

J is TRBJ1-1 and V is TRBV6-6, with 7 positions matching TRBD1. V was clipped by 6 bases and J by 3 bases; unmatched bases: 13. This CDR3 spans 16 amino acids. Germline CDR1 MNHNY, CDR2 SVGAGI (reference sequence). Written as DNA, the CDR3 is TGTGCCAGCAGCCGCCGGGACAGCAGAGCCGACACTGAAGCTTTCTTT. This codes for CASSRRDSRADTEAFF.

This clone appeared once. J is TRBJ2-7 and V is TRBV11-2; 8 positions match TRBD2. The CDR3 is made up of 16 amino acids. With 0 bases clipped from V and 0 bases from J, the junction kept 4 bases outside the gene matches. Germline loops: CDR1 SGHAT, CDR2 FQNNGV. CDR3 nucleotides: TGTGCCAGCAGCTTAGATGACGCGGGGGGCTCCTACGAGCAGTACTTC. Protein sequence: CASSLDDAGGSYEQYF. The full variable domain, completed using reference TRBV11-2 and TRBJ2-7, is EAGVAQSPRYKIIEKRQSVAFWCNPISGHATLYWYQQILGQGPKLLIQFQNNGVVDDSQLPKDRFSAERLKGVDSTLKIQPAKLEDSAVYLCASSLDDAGGSYEQYFGPGTRLTVT.

The chain is built from TRBV19 and TRBJ1-4; a weak D match, TRBD1 (6 bases). The CDR3 loop spans 17 amino acids. Trimming stripped 5 bases from V and 4 bases from J, with 20 bases between. Per the germline V gene, CDR1 is LNHDA and CDR2 is SQIVND (reference sequence). CDR3 residues: CASSPQRRGTNNEKLFF. Written as DNA, the CDR3 is TGTGCCAGTAGTCCCCAAAGAAGGGGGACCAATAATGAAAAACTGTTTTTT.

Points on this clone: One end of the junction fails to match germline, which may point to a read error. This chain uses TRBV9 with TRBJ2-7; D is unclear. The CDR3 has 11 residues. Looked up from germline, CDR1 is SGDLS and CDR2 is YYNGEE. The CDR3: CASSVDGMRNF. CDR3 DNA sequence: TGTGCCAGCAGCGTAGATGGTATGAGGAACTTC. Combining the CDR3 with reference TRBV9 and TRBJ2-7 gives the whole variable domain DSGVTQTPKHLITATGQRVTLRCSPRSGDLSVYWYQQSLDQGLQFLIQYYNGEERAKGNILERFSAQQFPDLHSELNLSSLELGDSALYFCASSVDGMRNFGPGTRLTVT.

The chain recombines TRBV27 with TRBJ2-6; the match to TRBD1 covers 9 bases. Germline V gene data show CDR1 as MNHEY and CDR2 as SMNVEV (reference sequence). The junction had 8 bases not matched to a gene; V was cut back by 5 bases and J by 0 bases. This CDR3 is built from 18 residues. DNA for the CDR3: TGTGCCAGCAGTATACGGGACAGGGTTTTCTCTGGGGCCAACGTCCTGACTTTC. Translation: CASSIRDRVFSGANVLTF.

This clone was picked up a small number of times. This rearrangement joins TRBV11-2 to TRBJ1-2; D gene ambiguous. The CDR3 totals 13 residues. V was cut by 3 bases and J by 3 bases, with 8 bases left in between. Germline CDR1 is SGHAT and CDR2 is FQNNGV. The CDR3, as DNA: TGTGCCAGCAGCTTTGGGGTGGACTATGGCTACACCTTC. It yields the protein CASSFGVDYGYTF.

V gene TRBV19 combines with J gene TRBJ1-1, with D possibly TRBD1 on 5 matching bases. Trimming pared 7 bases from V and 14 bases from J, leaving 14 bases between. The germline CDR1 and CDR2 sequences are LNHDA and SQIVND (reference sequence). This CDR3 is built from 10 residues. DNA of the CDR3: TGTGCCAGTAACCTTCTCAGGGCATTCTTT. As protein: CASNLLRAFF.

The CDR3 nucleotides read TGTGCCAGCAGGGGAGACAGGGTGAACACTGAAGCTTTCTTT. Protein product: CASRGDRVNTEAFF. The chain couples TRBV5-6 to TRBJ1-1; TRBD1 aligns across 7 bases. Germline V CDR1 and CDR2: SGHDT, YYEEEE. The J segment lost 0 bases and the V segment lost 5 bases, leaving 4 bases of the junction unmatched. The CDR3 sequence is 14 residues long.

This chain links TRBV28 with TRBJ1-4, with unresolved D. Per germline, CDR1 MDHEN and CDR2 SYDVKM. There are 15 residues in the CDR3. Trimming pared 5 bases from V and 5 bases from J, leaving 15 bases between. CDR3: CASSLQEGSNEKLFF. The CDR3 DNA sequence: TGTGCCAGCAGTCTCCAAGAAGGTTCAAATGAAAAACTGTTTTTT.

This rearrangement joins TRBV6-1 to TRBJ1-1, with 7 positions matching TRBD1. The CDR3 has 13 residues. The V gene's germline CDR1 is MNHNS and CDR2 SASEGT. Unmatched junction bases numbered 1, after V lost 2 bases and J lost 4 bases. The CDR3 here is CASSEQGGTEAFF. For the CDR3, the DNA is TGTGCCAGCAGTGAACAGGGGGGCACTGAAGCTTTCTTT.